This T cell receptor (beta chain) was observed in a study of OX40 agonist ivuxolimab in advanced cancers. Study at large: Patients undergoing dose escalation presented with hepatocellular carcinoma, melanoma, renal cell or head and neck cancer. Three patients showed partial responses: one hepatocellular carcinoma and two cutaneous melanoma cases. About 42% of patients had received prior checkpoint inhibitor therapy. General study findings and limits: Mean expanded clone counts were higher in CD8+ than CD4+ T cells.

V was cut by 7 bases and J by 1 base, with 17 bases left in between. The CDR3 consists of 17 residues. The germline gives CDR1 SNHLY, CDR2 FYNNEI. Some clones are missing from TCRdb's copy, which holds only in-frame ones; the method was immunoSEQ multiplex PCR. The sample contains around 56,000 clones, approximately 83% of which appear only once. This clone was observed once. Its target is unknown. The sequences come from CD4+ or CD8+ T cells sorted from blood, collected in a trial of the OX40 agonist ivuxolimab. This receptor was obtained from an adult with an advanced solid tumor such as melanoma, head and neck, liver or kidney cancer. The genes are TRBV2 and TRBJ2-6; tentatively, D is TRBD1 (6 bases). CDR3 in DNA: TGTGCCAGCACTGGGGGCCAGGTAGGGTCTGGGGCCAACGTCCTGACTTTC. Amino acids: CASTGGQVGSGANVLTF.